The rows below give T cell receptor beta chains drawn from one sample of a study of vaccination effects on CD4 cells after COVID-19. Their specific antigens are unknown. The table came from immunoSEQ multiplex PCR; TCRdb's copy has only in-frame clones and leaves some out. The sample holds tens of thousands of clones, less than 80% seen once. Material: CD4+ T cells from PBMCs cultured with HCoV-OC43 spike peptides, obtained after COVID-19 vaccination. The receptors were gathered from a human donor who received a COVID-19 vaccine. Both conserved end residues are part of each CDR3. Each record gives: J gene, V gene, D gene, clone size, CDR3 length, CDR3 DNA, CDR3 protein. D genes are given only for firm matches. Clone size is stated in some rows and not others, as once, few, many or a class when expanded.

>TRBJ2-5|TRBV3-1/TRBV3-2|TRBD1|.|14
TGTGCCAGCAGACTGACAGGGGGAGGAGAGACCCAGTACTTC
CASRLTGGGETQYF
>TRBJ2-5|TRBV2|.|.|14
TGTGCCAGCCACGACCTAGGGGGGCTGGAGACCCAGTACTTC
CASHDLGGLETQYF
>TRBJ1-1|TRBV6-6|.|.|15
TGTGCCAGCAGTTACTCGAGGACGGGGAACACTGAAGCTTTCTTT
CASSYSRTGNTEAFF
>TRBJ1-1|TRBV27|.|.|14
TGTGCCAGCAAGGCCGGGACAACTTCCTTTGAAGCTTTCTTT
CASKAGTTSFEAFF
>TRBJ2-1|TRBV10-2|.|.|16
TGCGCCAGCAGACCCCTGAGGGGGGGGCCTGGGAATGAGCAGTTCTTC
CASRPLRGGPGNEQFF
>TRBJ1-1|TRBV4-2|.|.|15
TGTGCCAGCAGCCAAGATACAACAGATTACACTGAAGCTTTCTTT
CASSQDTTDYTEAFF
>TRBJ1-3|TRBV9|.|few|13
TGTGCCAGCAGCCCCTTTACTGGAAACACCATATATTTT
CASSPFTGNTIYF
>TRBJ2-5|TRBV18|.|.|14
TGTGCCAGCTCAACCTACGACGGAAAAGAGACCCAGTACTTC
CASSTYDGKETQYF
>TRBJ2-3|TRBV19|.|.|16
TGTGCCAGTAGACCCCCTCCGTGGGGGGGCACAGATACGCAGTATTTT
CASRPPPWGGTDTQYF
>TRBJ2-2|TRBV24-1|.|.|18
TGTGCCACCAGCCTGCGGGACACCGCCCCGGAAAACACCGGGGAGCTGTTTTTT
CATSLRDTAPENTGELFF
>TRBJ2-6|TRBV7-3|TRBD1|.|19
TGTGCCAGCAGCCCACGCCGGACAGGGAAAATCTCTGGGGCCAACGTCCTGACTTTC
CASSPRRTGKISGANVLTF
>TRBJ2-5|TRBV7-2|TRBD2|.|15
TGTGCCAGCAGCCCCGGACTAGCGGGGGCCGCCATCAAGTACTTC
CASSPGLAGAAIKYF
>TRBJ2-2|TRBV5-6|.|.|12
TGTGCCAGCAGCTTTAGCACCGGGGAGCTGTTTTTT
CASSFSTGELFF
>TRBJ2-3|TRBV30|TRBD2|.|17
TGTGCCTGGAGTGTAGCCCGAACTAGCGGGCCTAAAATTACGCAGTATTTT
CAWSVARTSGPKITQYF
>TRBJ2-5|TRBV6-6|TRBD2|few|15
TGTGCCAGCAGTTTAGGGACTAGCGGGGGTAAGACCCAGTACTTC
CASSLGTSGGKTQYF
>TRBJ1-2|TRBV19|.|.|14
TGTGCCAGCACCCAGGGGCAGTCTGACTATGGCTACACCTTC
CASTQGQSDYGYTF
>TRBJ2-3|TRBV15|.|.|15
TGTGCCACCAGCAGATGGACGCCTAGCACAGATACGCAGTATTTT
CATSRWTPSTDTQYF
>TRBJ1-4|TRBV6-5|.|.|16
TGTGCCAGCAGTTACCAGACTTCCACAACTAATGAAAAACTGTTTTTT
CASSYQTSTTNEKLFF
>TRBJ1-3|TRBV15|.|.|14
TGTGCCACCAGCCAAACATTCTCTGGAAACACCATATATTTT
CATSQTFSGNTIYF
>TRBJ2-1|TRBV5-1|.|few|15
TGCGCCAGCAGCTGGGGGGGACAGGCCTCCAATGAGCAGTTCTTC
CASSWGGQASNEQFF
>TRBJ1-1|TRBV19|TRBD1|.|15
TGTGCCAGTAGCACCAAACAGGGGGGCGACACTGAAGCTTTCTTT
CASSTKQGGDTEAFF
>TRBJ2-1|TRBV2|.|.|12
TGTGCCACCTCGTTCTATGGGAATGAGCAGTTCTTC
CATSFYGNEQFF
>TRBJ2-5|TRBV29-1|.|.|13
TGCAGCGTTGAAGGGACCCTTGAAGAGACCCAGTACTTC
CSVEGTLEETQYF
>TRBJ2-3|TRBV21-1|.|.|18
TGTGCCAGCAGCGCCCACCAGACTAGCGGGGGCAGCACAGATACGCAGTATTTT
CASSAHQTSGGSTDTQYF
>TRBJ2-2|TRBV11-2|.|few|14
TGTGCCAGCAGCTTGGTAGGGGTCCACGGGGAGCTGTTTTTT
CASSLVGVHGELFF
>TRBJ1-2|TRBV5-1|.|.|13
TGCGCCAGCAGCTTGGACCAGGATCGTGGCTACACCTTC
CASSLDQDRGYTF
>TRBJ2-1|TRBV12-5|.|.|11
TGTGCTAGTGGCCGGGGGAGGGAGCAGTTCTTC
CASGRGREQFF
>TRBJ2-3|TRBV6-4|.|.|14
TGTGCCAGCAGTGTCGAGGGGGGGACAGATACGCAGTATTTT
CASSVEGGTDTQYF
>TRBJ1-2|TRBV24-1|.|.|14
TGTGCCACCAGTGATCCTACGGCCAACTATGGCTACACCTTC
CATSDPTANYGYTF
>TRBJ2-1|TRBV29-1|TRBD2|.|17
TGCAGCGTTTCCGGGACTAGCGACGTTGTTTCCTACAATGAGCAGTTCTTC
CSVSGTSDVVSYNEQFF
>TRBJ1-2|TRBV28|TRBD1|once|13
TGTGCCAGCAACCAGGACAGGGTCAGAGGCTACACCTTC
CASNQDRVRGYTF
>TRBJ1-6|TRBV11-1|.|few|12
TGTGCCAGCAGCTCGGACCGGGCCGCCCTCCACTTT
CASSSDRAALHF
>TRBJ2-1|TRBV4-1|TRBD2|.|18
TGCGCCAGCAGCCAAGGTCCCCCAACTAGCGGAGGTTACAATGAGCAGTTCTTC
CASSQGPPTSGGYNEQFF
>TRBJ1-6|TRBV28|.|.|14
TGTGCCAGCAGTTTGTCGGTCTCGGCAACACCCCTCCACTTT
CASSLSVSATPLHF
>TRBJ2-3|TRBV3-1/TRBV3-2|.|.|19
TGTGCCAGCAGCCAAGATCGAATTTCCGGGGGCGGTAGCACAGATACGCAGTATTTT
CASSQDRISGGGSTDTQYF
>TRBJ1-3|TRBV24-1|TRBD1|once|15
TGTGCCACCAGTGACCCGACAGGGTCTGGAAACACCATATATTTT
CATSDPTGSGNTIYF